This TCR beta chain was profiled in a study of tumor and adjacent non-tumor tissue in lung cancer. Overall study: Patients were aged about 30 to 85, roughly nine men and about five women, stage I to III. Samples averaged about 4.2 million productive TCRbeta reads each. Study-wide results and caveats: Higher tumor TCR diversity was associated with shorter survival.

This clonotype occurred many times. Its antigen is as yet unknown. A modified ARM-PCR protocol with three rounds of nested PCR amplified TCRbeta. Each CDR3 protein is one row after TCRdb ran MiXCR on the multiplex PCR reads. The repertoire holds under 95,000 distinct CDR3 sequences, 61% seen once, with over 12% in the top ten. CDR1 SEHNR and CDR2 FQNEAQ come from the germline V gene (reference sequence). The CDR3 contains 15 residues. The J segment lost 5 bases and the V segment lost 2 bases, leaving 4 bases of the junction unmatched. RNA was extracted from bulk tissue without any cell sorting. This TCR was sampled from a man aged 65-85 years with non-small cell lung cancer. The V gene is TRBV7-9, the J gene TRBJ1-1; 11 positions match TRBD1. The sample comprised lung tumor tissue. CDR3 amino acids: CASSLRGQGATEAFF. As DNA, the CDR3 is TGTGCCAGCAGCTTAAGAGGACAGGGGGCAACTGAAGCTTTCTTT.